The 20 T cell receptor beta chains listed next were all sequenced from one sample in a study of OX40 agonist ivuxolimab in advanced cancers. The protocol was immunoSEQ multiplex PCR, while the TCRdb copy is restricted to in-frame clones and leaves out a portion. The sample lists tens of thousands of clones, roughly 89% occurring once. Material: CD4+ or CD8+ T cells sorted from blood, obtained in a trial of the OX40 agonist ivuxolimab. The receptors stem from an adult with an advanced solid tumor such as melanoma, head and neck, liver or kidney cancer.

The genes are TRBV4-3 and TRBJ2-1; 13 nucleotides align to TRBD2. Germline V CDR1 and CDR2: LGHNA, YSLEER. The trim removed 0 bases at V and 4 bases at J, leaving 0 bases unmatched. The CDR3 sequence is 16 residues long. The CDR3 region has the DNA TGCGCCAGCAGCCAAGAACTAGCGGGAGGGTACAATGAGCAGTTCTTC. This encodes CASSQELAGGYNEQFF.

The chain combines TRBV27 with TRBJ1-3; unclear D gene. The CDR3 spans 16 residues. CDR1 is MNHEY and CDR2 is SMNVEV in the germline V gene (reference sequence). V dropped 0 bases and J dropped 0 bases, with 9 bases sitting between them. The CDR3 nucleotides read TGTGCCAGCAGTTTATCGGCCTCGTTCTCTGGAAACACCATATATTTT. It encodes CASSLSASFSGNTIYF.

J is TRBJ1-3 and V is TRBV4-3, with D hard to call. This CDR3 spans 15 amino acids. V lost 0 bases and J lost 7, with 13 bases in between. Germline-derived CDR1 and CDR2 are LGHNA and YSLEER. DNA for the CDR3: TGCGCCAGCAGCCAAGATCGGCCCCGCCGGAACACCATATATTTT. Translation gives CASSQDRPRRNTIYF.

V is TRBV25-1 and J is TRBJ1-1, with 12 bases matching TRBD1. Germline loops: CDR1 MGHDK, CDR2 SYGVNS. The length of the CDR3 is 18 residues. The V gene end was trimmed by 5 bases and the J gene end by 1 base; junction bases not matched to a gene: 11. CDR3: CASSPLGTGGFRNTEAFF. CDR3 sequence (DNA): TGTGCCAGCAGTCCACTCGGGACAGGGGGCTTTCGGAACACTGAAGCTTTCTTT. Using reference TRBV25-1 and TRBJ1-1 for the parts outside the CDR3, the full variable domain is EADIYQTPRYLVIGTGKKITLECSQTMGHDKMYWYQQDPGMELHLIHYSYGVNSTEKGDLSSESTVSRIRTEHFPLTLESARPSHTSQYLCASSPLGTGGFRNTEAFFGQGTRLTVV.

This clone appeared a single time. The chain uses TRBV7-8 and TRBJ2-3; D perhaps matches TRBD1 (5 bases). Trimming took 1 base from V and 4 from J, leaving 9 bases between them. The length of the CDR3 is 14 residues. From germline, CDR1 is SGHVS and CDR2 FQNEAQ. This CDR3 is CASSLEGPADTQYF. CDR3 coding DNA: TGTGCCAGCAGCTTAGAGGGGCCTGCAGATACGCAGTATTTT.

The chain joins TRBV6-6 to TRBJ1-2; a possible D gene is TRBD1 (5 bases). CDR1 and CDR2 from the germline V gene are MNHNY and SVGAGI (reference sequence). The CDR3 is 12 amino acids. The V end was cut by 6 bases, the J end by 2 bases, with 7 bases between. The CDR3: CASRDNNYGYTF. CDR3 DNA sequence: TGTGCCAGCAGGGACAACAACTATGGCTACACCTTC.

V gene TRBV7-8 combines with J gene TRBJ2-5; D assignment may be TRBD1 or TRBD2 (5 bases each). Trimming stripped 3 bases from V and 6 bases from J, with 14 bases between. The CDR3 has 14 residues. Germline CDR1 SGHVS, CDR2 FQNEAQ. CDR3 in amino acids: CASSLAGAGQTQYF. The CDR3 nucleotides read TGTGCCAGCAGCTTGGCCGGGGCAGGTCAGACCCAGTACTTC.

The chain joins TRBV13 to TRBJ2-5; 11 positions match TRBD2. The CDR3 is made up of 16 amino acids. V lost 5 bases, J lost 3 bases, and 8 bases stayed unmatched. Germline loops: CDR1 PRHDT, CDR2 FYEKMQ (reference sequence). In nucleotides, the CDR3 is TGTGCCAGCAGCCCGCGACTAGCGGGGACAGAAGAGACCCAGTACTTC. It yields the protein CASSPRLAGTEETQYF.

J is TRBJ2-3 and V is TRBV6-5, with D perhaps TRBD1 (6 bases). Trimming took 6 bases from V and 3 from J, leaving 13 bases between them. From germline, CDR1 is MNHEY and CDR2 SVGAGI. This CDR3 comprises 14 residues. CDR3 sequence: CASSYRVGTDTQYF. The CDR3 region has the DNA TGTGCCAGCAGCTACAGGGTTGGGACAGATACGCAGTATTTT.

This clone was seen more than once but under ten times. The V gene is TRBV10-3, the J gene TRBJ1-5; D gene uncertain. This CDR3 is built from 14 residues. V was clipped by 2 bases and J by 2 bases, with 7 bases between them. Germline V gene lookup returns CDR1 ENHRY and CDR2 SYGVKD. In DNA form, the CDR3 reads TGTGCCATCAGTGAGACAATTGGCAATCAGCCCCAGCATTTT. Its translation: CAISETIGNQPQHF.

This clone appeared once. The genes are TRBV30 and TRBJ1-5; 9 bases are shared with TRBD1. J gave up 6 bases and V 0 bases, and 0 bases lay outside the gene matches. The CDR3 is 13 amino acids. The germline V gene encodes CDR1 GTSNPN and CDR2 SVGIG (reference sequence). The chain's CDR3 is CAWSVQGAQPQHF. In nucleotides, the CDR3 is TGTGCCTGGAGTGTACAGGGGGCTCAGCCCCAGCATTTT.

In regard to this clone: Mismatch with germline at one junction end may stem from a read error. This chain links TRBV7-7 with TRBJ2-1; D perhaps matches TRBD2 (5 bases). Germline V gene lookup returns CDR1 SSHAT and CDR2 FNYEAQ (reference sequence). The length of the CDR3 is 14 residues. The CDR3 reads CASSPRRRDNEQFF. For the CDR3, the DNA is TGTGCTAGCAGCCCTAGGCGGCGGGACAATGAGCAGTTCTTC.

This chain links TRBV10-3 with TRBJ2-1, with TRBD2 matching 9 bases. V dropped 2 bases and J dropped 10; count of bases not matched to a gene: 6. CDR1 and CDR2 from the germline V gene are ENHRY and SYGVKD. CDR3 length: 14 residues. CDR3 sequence (DNA): TGTGCCATCAGTGAGCCAGCGGGAGGCCGGGAGCAGTTCTTC. It translates to CAISEPAGGREQFF.

The chain is built from TRBV11-2 and TRBJ2-1, with D tentatively TRBD2 (7 bases). The CDR3 consists of 15 residues. The germline V and J ends were trimmed by 7 bases and 4 bases, with 17 bases remaining between them. Germline loops: CDR1 SGHAT, CDR2 FQNNGV. The DNA of the CDR3 is TGTGCCAGCACCGGAGGGGGAGGGGATTACAATGAGCAGTTCTTC. Residues: CASTGGGGDYNEQFF. The full variable domain, with the rest looked up from reference TRBV11-2 and TRBJ2-1, is EAGVAQSPRYKIIEKRQSVAFWCNPISGHATLYWYQQILGQGPKLLIQFQNNGVVDDSQLPKDRFSAERLKGVDSTLKIQPAKLEDSAVYLCASTGGGGDYNEQFFGPGTRLTVL.

V usage is TRBV6-6 and J usage is TRBJ1-5, with D uncertain. The CDR3 sequence is 14 residues long. Germline CDR1 MNHNY, CDR2 SVGAGI (reference sequence). V gave up 1 base and J gave up 5 bases, with 9 bases separating them. The CDR3 protein is CASSYYGEDQPQHF. CDR3 sequence (DNA): TGTGCCAGCAGTTACTATGGAGAAGATCAGCCCCAGCATTTT.

This chain links TRBV4-1 with TRBJ1-1; D is uncertain. The CDR3 loop spans 12 amino acids. V was trimmed by 1 base and J by 7 bases, leaving 7 bases between them. Germline V gene sequence: CDR1 MGHRA, CDR2 YSYEKL. CDR3 nucleotides: TGCGCCAGCAGCCAAGGACGGATTGAAGCTTTCTTT. Its protein product is CASSQGRIEAFF.

The J gene is TRBJ1-5, the V gene TRBV27, with D unclear. CDR1 and CDR2 from the germline V gene are MNHEY and SMNVEV (reference sequence). The V gene lost 1 base and the J gene lost 1 base, with 5 bases spanning the gap. The CDR3 extends over 14 amino acids. The CDR3 DNA is TGTGCCAGCAGTTTATACCCAAGCAATCAGCCCCAGCATTTT. Encoded protein: CASSLYPSNQPQHF.

Only one count was recorded for this clone. This chain joins TRBV5-4 and TRBJ1-2; 9 nucleotides agree with TRBD1. The CDR3 contains 15 residues. Germline V gene data show CDR1 as SGHNT and CDR2 as YYREEE (reference sequence). V was pared by 4 bases and J by 3 bases, with 7 bases of the junction left unmatched. CDR3 sequence reads: CASSVTGTGYYGYTF. The CDR3 nucleotides read TGTGCCAGCAGCGTAACCGGGACAGGGTACTATGGCTACACCTTC.

The chain joins TRBV27 to TRBJ2-1; D is unclear. Germline CDR1 MNHEY, CDR2 SMNVEV (reference sequence). Trimming shortened V by 0 bases and J by 3 bases, and 12 bases separated the two germline ends. This CDR3 region has 16 residues. This chain's CDR3 is CASSLSYGERYNEQFF. CDR3 DNA sequence: TGTGCCAGCAGTTTATCTTACGGTGAGCGCTACAATGAGCAGTTCTTC.

The chain is built from TRBV15 and TRBJ1-5; 12 nucleotides line up with TRBD1. The germline gives CDR1 LNHNV, CDR2 YYDKDF (reference sequence). The CDR3 consists of 15 residues. Losses at the gene ends were 5 bases for V and 3 bases for J; bases not matched to a gene: 2. CDR3 amino acids: CATSGDRGHNQPQHF. The CDR3 DNA reads as TGTGCCACCAGCGGGGACAGGGGGCACAATCAGCCCCAGCATTTT. Full variable domain (outside the CDR3, taken from reference TRBV15 and TRBJ1-5): DAMVIQNPRYQVTQFGKPVTLSCSQTLNHNVMYWYQQKSSQAPKLLFHYYDKDFNNEADTPDNFQSRRPNTSFCFLDIRSPGLGDTAMYLCATSGDRGHNQPQHFGDGTRLSIL.